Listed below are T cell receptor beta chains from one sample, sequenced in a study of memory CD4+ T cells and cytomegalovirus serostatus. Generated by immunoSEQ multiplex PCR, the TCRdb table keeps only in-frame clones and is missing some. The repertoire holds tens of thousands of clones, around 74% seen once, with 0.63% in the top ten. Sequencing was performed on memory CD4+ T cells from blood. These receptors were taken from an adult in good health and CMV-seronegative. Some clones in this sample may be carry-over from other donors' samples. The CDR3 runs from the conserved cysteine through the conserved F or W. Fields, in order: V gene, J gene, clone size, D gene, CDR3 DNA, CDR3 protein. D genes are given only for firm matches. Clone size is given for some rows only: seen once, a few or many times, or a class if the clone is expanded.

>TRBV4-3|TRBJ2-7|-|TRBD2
TGCGCCAGCAGCCAACTGGTAGCGGGGCCCTACGAGCAGTACTTC
CASSQLVAGPYEQYF
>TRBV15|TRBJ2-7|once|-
TGTGCCACCAGCAGAAAAAAAAGAGGCGAGCAGTACTTC
CATSRKKRGEQYF
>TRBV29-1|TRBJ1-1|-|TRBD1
TGCAGCGGCCGCCGGGACAGGGGAGTGGGCACTGAAGCTTTCTTT
CSGRRDRGVGTEAFF
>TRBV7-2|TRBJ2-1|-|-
TGTGCCAGCAGCTCAGGACAGCTTATGAATGAGCAGTTCTTC
CASSSGQLMNEQFF
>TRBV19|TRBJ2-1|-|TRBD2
TGTGCCAGTAGTAAGGCTACTAGCGGGGGGGCAGGGGAGCAGTTCTTC
CASSKATSGGAGEQFF
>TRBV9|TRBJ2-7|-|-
TGTGCCAGCAGCGCACAAGGGATCAGCTCCTACGAGCAGTACTTC
CASSAQGISSYEQYF
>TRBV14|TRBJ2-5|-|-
TGTGCCAGCAGCCAAGTACGAGAGACCCAGTACTTC
CASSQVRETQYF
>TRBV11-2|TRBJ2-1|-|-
TGTGCCAGCAGCTTAGTTTTGACCCTACATGAGAATGAGCAGTTCTTC
CASSLVLTLHENEQFF
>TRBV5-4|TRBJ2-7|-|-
TGTGCCAGCAGCTTGTTTGGGGGCTCCTACGAGCAGTACTTC
CASSLFGGSYEQYF
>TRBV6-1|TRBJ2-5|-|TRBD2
TGTGCCAGCAGAGGGACTAGCGGGTTGGGGACCCAGTACTTC
CASRGTSGLGTQYF
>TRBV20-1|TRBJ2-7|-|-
TGCAGTGCTAGAGGCGGATACGAGCAGTACTTC
CSARGGYEQYF
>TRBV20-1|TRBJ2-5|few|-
TGCAGTTCAGAGCACCAAGAGACCCAGTACTTC
CSSEHQETQYF
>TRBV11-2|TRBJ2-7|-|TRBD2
TGTGCCAGCAGCTTAGGATCCTCCAGCGGGGCTACCTCCTACGAGCAGTACTTC
CASSLGSSSGATSYEQYF
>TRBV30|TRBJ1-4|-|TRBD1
TGTGCCTGGAGTGTACTTGGGACAGGGATTAATGAAAAACTGTTTTTT
CAWSVLGTGINEKLFF
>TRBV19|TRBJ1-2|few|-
TGTGCCAGTAGTACCCTAGGAGGCAGCTATGGCTACACCTTC
CASSTLGGSYGYTF
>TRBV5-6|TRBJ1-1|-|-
TGTGCCAGCAGTAAAATTGAAAGACTTGGGACTGAAGCTTTCTTT
CASSKIERLGTEAFF
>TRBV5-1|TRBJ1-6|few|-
TGCGCCAGCAGCCCTACAGGGCGAGGGAATTCACCCCTCCACTTT
CASSPTGRGNSPLHF
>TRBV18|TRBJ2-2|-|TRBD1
TGTGCCAGCTCACCCCAGGCGGGACAGGGGGCCGGCGGGGAGCTGTTTTTT
CASSPQAGQGAGGELFF
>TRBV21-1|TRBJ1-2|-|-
TGTGCCAGCAGCACCTCAGGGAAAGGCTACACCTTC
CASSTSGKGYTF
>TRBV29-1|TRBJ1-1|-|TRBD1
TGCAGCGTTACCGTTGCGGGACAGGTGAACACTGAAGCTTTCTTT
CSVTVAGQVNTEAFF
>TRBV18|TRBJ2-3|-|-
TGTGCCAGCTCACCCCCCGTGGACAGAGATACGCAGTATTTT
CASSPPVDRDTQYF
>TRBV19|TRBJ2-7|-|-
TGTGCCAGTAGCGGTACACTCTACGAGCAGTACTTC
CASSGTLYEQYF
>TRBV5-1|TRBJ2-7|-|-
TGCGCCAGCAATGTGGGGGGCGGGTACGAGCAGTACTTC
CASNVGGGYEQYF
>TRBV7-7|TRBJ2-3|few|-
TGTGCTAGCAGCTTAGGTGCCTCAAGCACAGATACGCAGTATTTT
CASSLGASSTDTQYF
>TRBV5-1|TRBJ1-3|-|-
TGCGCCAGCAGCTTGGGAGCAGGGTCCGGAAACACCATATATTTT
CASSLGAGSGNTIYF
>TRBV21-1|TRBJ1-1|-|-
TGTGCCAGCAGCAAAGGACTGGGACAAAAGGGGTACAGCGGGAACACTGAAGCTTTCTTT
CASSKGLGQKGYSGNTEAFF
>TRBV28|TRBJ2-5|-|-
TGTGCCAGCAGATTAGGGGTGATGGAGACCCAGTACTTC
CASRLGVMETQYF
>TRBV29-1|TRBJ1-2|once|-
TGCAGCGTTGGGGACGGACAAGGTGGCTACACCTTC
CSVGDGQGGYTF
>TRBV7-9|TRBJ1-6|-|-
TGTGCCAGCAGCTTCCGGGAGGCTAATTCACCCCTCCACTTT
CASSFREANSPLHF
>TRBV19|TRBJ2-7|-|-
TGTGCCAGTAGTAGATCTAGGGGATCCTACGAGCAGTACTTC
CASSRSRGSYEQYF
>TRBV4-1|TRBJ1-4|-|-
TGCGCCAGCAGCCAAGGACGGGCAGGGGAGAATGAAAAACTGTTTTTT
CASSQGRAGENEKLFF
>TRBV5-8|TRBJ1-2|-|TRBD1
TGTGCCAGCAGGCGGCGGACAGGGTCTAACTATGGCTACACCTTC
CASRRRTGSNYGYTF
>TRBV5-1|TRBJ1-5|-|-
TGCGCCAGCAGCCCGGGGCAGGGGACAAGCAATCAGCCCCAGCATTTT
CASSPGQGTSNQPQHF
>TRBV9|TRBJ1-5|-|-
TGTGCCAGCAGGCTATCCTCGGGGGTAATCAATAGCAATCAGCCCCAGCATTTT
CASRLSSGVINSNQPQHF
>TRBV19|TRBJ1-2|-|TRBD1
TGTGCCAGTAGTAGGGGGACAGGACCAAACCCTAACTATGGCTACACCTTC
CASSRGTGPNPNYGYTF
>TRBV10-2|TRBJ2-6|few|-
TGCGCCAGCAGTGAGTCCGGGACTGGGGCCAACGTCCTGACTTTC
CASSESGTGANVLTF
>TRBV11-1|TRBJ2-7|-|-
TGTGCCAGCAGCTTAAACCCGACGGGCGAGCAGTACTTC
CASSLNPTGEQYF
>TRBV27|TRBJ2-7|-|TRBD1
TGTGCCAGCAGAACAGGCAGGGGGTACGAGCAGTACTTC
CASRTGRGYEQYF
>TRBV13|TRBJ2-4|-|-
TGTGCCAGCAGCCGGGGGCCAAGGGACATTCAGTACTTC
CASSRGPRDIQYF
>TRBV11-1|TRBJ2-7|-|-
TGTGCCAGCAGTGGGTTCCCGGGAAGCTCCTACGAGCAGTACTTC
CASSGFPGSSYEQYF
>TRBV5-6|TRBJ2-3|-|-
TGTGCCAGCAGCTTACCTACTTCTAGTCCCACAGATACGCAGTATTTT
CASSLPTSSPTDTQYF
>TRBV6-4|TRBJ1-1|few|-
TGTGCCAGCAGTGAAGCAGGTCTAGGGGAAACTTTCTTT
CASSEAGLGETFF
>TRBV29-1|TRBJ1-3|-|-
TGCAGCGTTGAAGATCAGGACCGGACGGGAAACACCATATATTTT
CSVEDQDRTGNTIYF
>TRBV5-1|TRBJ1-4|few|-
TGCGCCAGCAGCTCCACAGGGATGATCGAAAAACTGTTTTTT
CASSSTGMIEKLFF
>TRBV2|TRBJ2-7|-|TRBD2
TGTGCCAGCAGTGAACGTTGGACTAGCGGGGGGAACGAGCAGTACTTC
CASSERWTSGGNEQYF
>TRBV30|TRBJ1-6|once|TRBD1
TGTGCCTGGAGTGCCGGGACAGGGGTTTCACCCCTCCACTTT
CAWSAGTGVSPLHF
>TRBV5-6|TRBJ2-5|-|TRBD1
TGTGCCAGCAGCCCCGGGACAGGGGGCTTCGAGACCCAGTACTTC
CASSPGTGGFETQYF
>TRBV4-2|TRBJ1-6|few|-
TGTGCCAGCAGCCTCGGACAGTATAATTCACCCCTCCACTTT
CASSLGQYNSPLHF
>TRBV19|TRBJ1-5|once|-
TGTGCCAGTAGTATAGCCCGGACACACCAGCTTCTCAGGCCCCAGCATTTT
CASSIARTHQLLRPQHF
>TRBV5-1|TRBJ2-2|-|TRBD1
TGCGCCAGCAGCTTGGGACAGGGCCTCGACAAGCTGTTTTTT
CASSLGQGLDKLFF
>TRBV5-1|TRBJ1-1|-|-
TGCGCCAGCAGCCAGACTCGGGAGGGGACTGAAGCTTTCTTT
CASSQTREGTEAFF
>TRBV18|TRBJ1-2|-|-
TGTGCCAGCTCACGACAGCACTATGGCTACACCTTC
CASSRQHYGYTF
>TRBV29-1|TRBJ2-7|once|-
TGCAGCGTTGAGGGCAGGGGCTACGAGCAGTACTTC
CSVEGRGYEQYF